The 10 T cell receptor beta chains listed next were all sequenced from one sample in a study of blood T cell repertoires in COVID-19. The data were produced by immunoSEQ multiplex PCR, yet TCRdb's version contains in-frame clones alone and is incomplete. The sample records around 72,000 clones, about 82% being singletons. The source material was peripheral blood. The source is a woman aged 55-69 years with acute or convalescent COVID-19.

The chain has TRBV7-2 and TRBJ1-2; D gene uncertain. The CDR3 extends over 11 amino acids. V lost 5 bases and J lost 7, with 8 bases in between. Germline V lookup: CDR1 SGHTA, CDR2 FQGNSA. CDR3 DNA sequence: TGTGCCAGCAGCAATCTTAGTGGCTACACCTTC. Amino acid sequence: CASSNLSGYTF.

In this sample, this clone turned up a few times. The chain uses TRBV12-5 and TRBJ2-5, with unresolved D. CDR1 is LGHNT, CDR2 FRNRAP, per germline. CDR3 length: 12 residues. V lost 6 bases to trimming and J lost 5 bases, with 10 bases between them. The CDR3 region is CASGRDGETQYF. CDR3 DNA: TGTGCTAGTGGCCGAGACGGGGAGACCCAGTACTTC.

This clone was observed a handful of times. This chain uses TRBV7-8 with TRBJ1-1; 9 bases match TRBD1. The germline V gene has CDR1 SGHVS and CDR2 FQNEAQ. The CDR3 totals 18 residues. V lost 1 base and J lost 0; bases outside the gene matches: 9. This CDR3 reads CASSLGGGQGKMNTEAFF. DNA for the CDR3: TGTGCCAGCAGCTTAGGAGGGGGACAGGGAAAAATGAACACTGAAGCTTTCTTT.

The DNA for the CDR3 is TGCGCCAGCAGCCAGGACTCTAGGAACACCGGGGAGCTGTTTTTT. Translated: CASSQDSRNTGELFF. The chain uses TRBV5-1 and TRBJ2-2; D is possibly TRBD2 (5 bases). V was clipped by 4 bases and J by 1 base, with 11 bases between them. The CDR3 consists of 15 residues. Germline V gene lookup returns CDR1 SGHRS and CDR2 YFSETQ.

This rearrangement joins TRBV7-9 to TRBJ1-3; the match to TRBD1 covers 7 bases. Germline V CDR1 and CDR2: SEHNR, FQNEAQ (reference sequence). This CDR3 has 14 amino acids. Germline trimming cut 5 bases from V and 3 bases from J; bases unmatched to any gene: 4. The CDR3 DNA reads TGTGCCAGCAGCAAGGGGACAGTTGGAAACACCATATATTTT. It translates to CASSKGTVGNTIYF.

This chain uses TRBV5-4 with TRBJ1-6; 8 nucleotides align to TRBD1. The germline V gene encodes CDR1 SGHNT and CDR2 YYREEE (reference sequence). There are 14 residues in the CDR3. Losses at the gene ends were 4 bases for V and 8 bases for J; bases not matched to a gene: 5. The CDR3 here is CASSTDRVDSPLHF. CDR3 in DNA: TGTGCCAGCAGCACGGACAGGGTGGATTCACCCCTCCACTTT.

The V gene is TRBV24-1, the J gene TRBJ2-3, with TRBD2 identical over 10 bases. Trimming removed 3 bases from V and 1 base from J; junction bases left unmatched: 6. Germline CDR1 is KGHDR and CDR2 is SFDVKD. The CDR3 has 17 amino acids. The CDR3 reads CATSDASGTSGTDTQYF. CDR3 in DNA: TGTGCCACCAGTGATGCCTCAGGGACTAGCGGCACAGATACGCAGTATTTT.

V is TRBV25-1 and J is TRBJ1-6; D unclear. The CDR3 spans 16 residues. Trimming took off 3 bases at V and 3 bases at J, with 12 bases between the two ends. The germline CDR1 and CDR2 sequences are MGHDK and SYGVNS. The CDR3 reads CASSETLADYNSPLHF. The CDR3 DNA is TGTGCCAGCAGTGAGACATTGGCAGACTATAATTCACCCCTCCACTTT.

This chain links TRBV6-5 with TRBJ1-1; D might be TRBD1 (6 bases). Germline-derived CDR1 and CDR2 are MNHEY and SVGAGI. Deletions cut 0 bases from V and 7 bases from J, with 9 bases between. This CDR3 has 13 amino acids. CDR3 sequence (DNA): TGTGCCAGCAGTTACTCGATAGGGGGTGAAGCTTTCTTT. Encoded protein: CASSYSIGGEAFF.

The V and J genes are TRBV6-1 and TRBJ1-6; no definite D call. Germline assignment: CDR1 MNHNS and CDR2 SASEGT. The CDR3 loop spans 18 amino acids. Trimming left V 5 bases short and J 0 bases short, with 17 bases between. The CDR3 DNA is TGTGCCAGCAGTAAAGAGTGGCGGGCGAGCTCCTATAATTCACCCCTCCACTTT. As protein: CASSKEWRASSYNSPLHF.